This T cell receptor beta chain stems from a study of T-cell memory formation after mild COVID-19. TCRdb redid the calling of the 5' RACE reads with MiXCR, one entry per CDR3 protein. Of fewer than 550,000 distinct CDR3 sequences in the sample, 15% to 20% were seen once. In its sample, this clonotype was seen a few times. The germline gives CDR1 SNHLY, CDR2 FYNNEI. Trimming removed 5 bases at V and 1 base at J, with 8 bases between. The CDR3 consists of 13 residues. Source material: PBMCs or a T cell subset sorted from them (not recorded which). The chain carries TRBV2 and TRBJ1-2, with a tentative D call TRBD1 (5 bases). This receptor was taken from an adult woman who had mild COVID-19 (a few samples of this study predate the infection). Cell type and time point are not known. CDR3 protein: CASSHDSNYGYTF. The CDR3 DNA reads as TGTGCCAGCAGTCATGACAGTAACTATGGCTACACCTTC.